These 31 T cell receptor beta chains originate from one sample sequenced in a study of blood T cell repertoires in COVID-19. Here immunoSEQ multiplex PCR was the method, and the copy in TCRdb shows in-frame clones only, minus some. Here the sample spans roughly 260,000 clones, about 88% being singletons. Specimen: peripheral blood. These receptors all come from a man in his sixties who had recovered from COVID-19.

This clone was seen once. The chain links TRBV14 to TRBJ2-3, with 10 bases aligning to TRBD2. The trim removed 0 bases at V and 0 bases at J, leaving 9 bases unmatched. Germline CDR1 SGHDN, CDR2 FVKESK. The CDR3 has 19 residues. CDR3 in DNA: TGTGCCAGCAGCCAAGATGGGCTAGCGGGGGTTACTAGCACAGATACGCAGTATTTT. Amino acid sequence: CASSQDGLAGVTSTDTQYF.

The V call is TRBV27, the J call TRBJ2-2, with 8 bases identical to TRBD1. Germline CDR1 MNHEY, CDR2 SMNVEV (reference sequence). This CDR3 region has 17 residues. Germline trimming cut 3 bases from V and 5 bases from J; bases unmatched to any gene: 11. CDR3 in DNA: TGTGCCAGCAGTTTCCGACCCCCAGGGGGCGGAACCGGGGAGCTGTTTTTT. Translating it yields CASSFRPPGGGTGELFF.

J is TRBJ1-5 and V is TRBV19; 8 nucleotides line up with TRBD1. Trimming took 3 bases from V and 7 from J; bases not matched to a gene: 11. CDR3 length equals 16 residues. Germline loops: CDR1 LNHDA, CDR2 SQIVND (reference sequence). This chain's CDR3 is CASSMGWTGIGQPQHF. The CDR3 DNA reads as TGTGCCAGTAGTATGGGGTGGACAGGGATAGGGCAGCCCCAGCATTTT.

The V and J genes are TRBV4-2 and TRBJ2-7; D call uncertain. Trimming took 1 base from V and 4 from J, leaving 14 bases between them. The CDR3 has 15 amino acids. Germline CDR1 LGHNA, CDR2 YNFKEQ. CDR3 coding DNA: TGTGCCAGCAGCCAAGTCGGAGCTAGTCTGTACGAGCAGTACTTC. Translating gives CASSQVGASLYEQYF.

The chain carries TRBV11-2 and TRBJ1-2; D is perhaps TRBD1 (6 bases). The CDR3 is 15 amino acids. V lost 5 bases and J lost 4, with 17 bases in between. The germline gives CDR1 SGHAT, CDR2 FQNNGV. In DNA form, the CDR3 reads TGTGCCAGCAGCCTTACGGGGGGCCAAGGCTATGGCTACACCTTC. This gives the protein CASSLTGGQGYGYTF.

This clone was seen once. V is TRBV7-3 and J is TRBJ2-3, with a possible D match to TRBD2 (5 bases). Germline-derived CDR1 and CDR2 are SGHTA and FQGTGA. The CDR3 is made up of 16 amino acids. V lost 1 base and J 2 bases, leaving 13 bases between the germline ends. CDR3 nucleotides: TGTGCCAGCAGCTTAAGTGGCCTAGCTACCACAGATACGCAGTATTTT. Translating gives CASSLSGLATTDTQYF.

V is TRBV6-1 and J is TRBJ2-5; no clear D gene. Trimming took 2 bases from V and 5 from J, leaving 9 bases between them. CDR3 length equals 13 residues. Germline V gives CDR1 MNHNS, CDR2 SASEGT. CDR3 nucleotide sequence: TGTGCCAGCAGTGAATTGGCCCGTGAGACCCAGTACTTC. Residues: CASSELARETQYF.

The chain couples TRBV19 to TRBJ1-6; TRBD1 agrees at 7 bases. The CDR3 contains 14 residues. The V gene's germline CDR1 is LNHDA and CDR2 SQIVND (reference sequence). After removal of 6 bases from V and 6 bases from J, the junction contained 5 bases not matched to a gene. The CDR3 bases are TGTGCCAGTAGAAATGACAGGGCTAATTCACCCCTCCACTTT. The encoded protein is CASRNDRANSPLHF.

This chain links TRBV14 with TRBJ2-7, with a possible D match to TRBD1 (6 bases). V lost 2 bases and J lost 2, with 13 bases in between. The CDR3 extends over 15 amino acids. The V gene's germline CDR1 is SGHDN and CDR2 FVKESK. Here the CDR3 DNA reads TGTGCCAGCAGCCAAACAGGGCCACGAACCTACGAGCAGTACTTC. It specifies CASSQTGPRTYEQYF.

The CDR3 nucleotides read TGTGCCAGCAGTGAATTCTTGCGGGGGTCCACAGATACGCAGTATTTT. Protein sequence: CASSEFLRGSTDTQYF. The rearrangement links TRBV25-1 to TRBJ2-3, with TRBD2 matching over 7 bases. Germline V CDR1 and CDR2: MGHDK, SYGVNS. The length of the CDR3 is 16 residues. J gave up 2 bases and V 1 base, and 6 bases lay outside the gene matches.

This clone was observed once. The J gene is TRBJ2-7, the V gene TRBV9; 7 bases align to TRBD1. Looked up from germline, CDR1 is SGDLS and CDR2 is YYNGEE. The CDR3 contains 14 residues. After removal of 3 bases from V and 7 bases from J, the junction contained 10 bases not matched to a gene. CDR3 DNA: TGTGCCAGCAGCGCCAACAGGGGCGCAAGGGAGCAGTACTTC. This encodes CASSANRGAREQYF.

V and J are TRBV5-1 and TRBJ1-1, with TRBD1 matching 11 bases. The CDR3 extends over 16 amino acids. V lost 4 bases to trimming and J lost 0 bases; unmatched junction nucleotides: 5. CDR1 SGHRS and CDR2 YFSETQ come from the germline V gene. CDR3 nucleotides: TGCGCCAGCAGCCCCGGGACAGGGGGTATGAACACTGAAGCTTTCTTT. Translation: CASSPGTGGMNTEAFF.

V and J are TRBV27 and TRBJ1-5, with TRBD1 identical over 11 bases. Germline V lookup: CDR1 MNHEY, CDR2 SMNVEV (reference sequence). The CDR3 runs to 16 residues. J lost 6 bases, V lost 5 bases, and 9 bases had no gene match. DNA for the CDR3: TGTGCCAGCAGTGTAAGGACAGGGGGCGGTTGTCAGCCCCAGCATTTT. This translates into CASSVRTGGGCQPQHF.

V is TRBV2 and J is TRBJ2-3, with D perhaps TRBD2 (6 bases). The CDR3 length is 14 residues. Germline CDR1 SNHLY, CDR2 FYNNEI. Trimming removed 4 bases at V and 2 bases at J, with 10 bases between. The chain's CDR3 is CASSVGGYTDTQYF. The DNA of the CDR3 is TGTGCCAGCAGTGTGGGGGGTTACACAGATACGCAGTATTTT. The full variable domain, in which reference TRBV2 and TRBJ2-3 provide the parts outside the CDR3, is EPEVTQTPSHQVTQMGQEVILRCVPISNHLYFYWYRQILGQKVEFLVSFYNNEISEKSEIFDDQFSVERPDGSNFTLKIRSTKLEDSAMYFCASSVGGYTDTQYFGPGTRLTVL.

This chain links TRBV7-7 with TRBJ2-2; TRBD2 agrees at 7 bases. Germline V gene data show CDR1 as SSHAT and CDR2 as FNYEAQ (reference sequence). There are 17 residues in the CDR3. J was trimmed by 5 bases and V by 4 bases; bases with no gene match: 13. The CDR3 DNA reads TGTGCCAGCAGCTCATCCGGCACCCGGGGAGGGACCGGGGAGCTGTTTTTT. Translating it yields CASSSSGTRGGTGELFF.

The chain joins TRBV5-1 to TRBJ2-6; D perhaps matches TRBD1 (7 bases). V was clipped by 1 base and J by 10 bases, with 15 bases between them. The CDR3 is 15 amino acids. Germline V gene lookup returns CDR1 SGHRS and CDR2 YFSETQ. The CDR3 DNA reads TGCGCCAGCAGCTTGTCCAACCAGGGGGGAAACGTCCTGACTTTC. Translated: CASSLSNQGGNVLTF.

The J gene is TRBJ1-5, the V gene TRBV2; 7 bases map to TRBD1. V shed 6 bases, J shed 1 base, and the junction held 12 bases outside the gene matches. The CDR3 has 17 residues. Germline CDR1 reads SNHLY; CDR2 reads FYNNEI. CDR3 residues: CASSEMTTGLSNQPQHF. As DNA, the CDR3 is TGTGCCAGCAGCGAGATGACGACAGGGTTGAGCAATCAGCCCCAGCATTTT.

The gene calls are TRBV5-1 and TRBJ2-6; possible D gene TRBD2, 5 bases. Per the germline V gene, CDR1 is SGHRS and CDR2 is YFSETQ. The CDR3 runs to 15 residues. Deletions cut 4 bases from V and 1 base from J, with 9 bases between. CDR3 DNA sequence: TGCGCCAGCAGCCCGCGGGTATCTGGGGCCAACGTCCTGACTTTC. It translates to CASSPRVSGANVLTF. Based on the CDR3 plus reference TRBV5-1 and TRBJ2-6, the full variable domain is KAGVTQTPRYLIKTRGQQVTLSCSPISGHRSVSWYQQTPGQGLQFLFEYFSETQRNKGNFPGRFSGRQFSNSRSEMNVSTLELGDSALYLCASSPRVSGANVLTFGAGSRLTVL.

This clone was observed a handful of times. The chain carries TRBV25-1 and TRBJ2-7, with 11 bases that match TRBD1. Germline assignment: CDR1 MGHDK and CDR2 SYGVNS. This CDR3 spans 15 amino acids. The ends lost 7 bases at V and 2 bases at J; junction bases unmatched: 7. The CDR3 reads CASNDRDRGAYEQYF. The CDR3 DNA reads as TGTGCCAGCAATGATCGGGACAGGGGGGCCTACGAGCAGTACTTC.

This sequence joins TRBV7-2 and TRBJ2-7; the D is unclear. The CDR3 is 15 amino acids. V was pared by 0 bases and J by 0 bases, with 9 bases between. The germline V gene has CDR1 SGHTA and CDR2 FQGNSA. CDR3 region: CASSLALSSSYEQYF. The DNA for the CDR3 is TGTGCCAGCAGCTTAGCTCTCTCTAGCTCCTACGAGCAGTACTTC.

The chain has TRBV6-1 and TRBJ1-3; a possible D gene is TRBD1 (5 bases). The V end lost 1 base, the J end lost 9 bases, and 10 bases lay between the germline ends. This CDR3 is built from 13 residues. Germline CDR1 and CDR2: MNHNS and SASEGT. This CDR3 reads CASSEGTLSTIYF. In nucleotides, the CDR3 is TGTGCCAGCAGTGAAGGGACACTAAGCACCATATATTTT.

The chain links TRBV3-1 (or the pseudogene TRBV3-2) to TRBJ2-5; 11 bases align to TRBD2. The trim removed 4 bases at V and 5 bases at J, leaving 0 bases unmatched. Per the germline V gene, CDR1 is LGHDT and CDR2 is YNNKEL (reference sequence). There are 13 residues in the CDR3. The CDR3 loop is CASSPSGGETQYF. The CDR3 DNA reads as TGTGCCAGCAGCCCTAGCGGGGGGGAGACCCAGTACTTC.

V and J are TRBV5-1 and TRBJ1-6; TRBD1 might be the D (5 bases). Trimming stripped 3 bases from V and 8 bases from J, with 15 bases between. Germline V gene data show CDR1 as SGHRS and CDR2 as YFSETQ. CDR3 length: 15 residues. As DNA, the CDR3 is TGCGCCAGCAGCTCAGCAGGGAGGGGCGATTCACCCCTCCACTTT. Translated, it gives CASSSAGRGDSPLHF.

A few counts support this clone. V is TRBV27 and J is TRBJ1-5; a weak D match, TRBD1 (6 bases). Germline V CDR1 and CDR2: MNHEY, SMNVEV (reference sequence). Trimming took 2 bases from V and 2 from J, leaving 10 bases between them. The CDR3 runs to 15 residues. CDR3 bases: TGTGCCAGCAGTTTACAGGGGCTTGGCAATCAGCCCCAGCATTTT. It translates to CASSLQGLGNQPQHF.

The DNA for the CDR3 is TGTGCCAGCAGCCCCTCGGGGCAGGGGGCGACCGGGGAGCTGTTTTTT. Amino acids: CASSPSGQGATGELFF. This sequence joins TRBV11-2 and TRBJ2-2, with 8 bases fitting TRBD1. V lost 5 bases to trimming and J lost 5 bases; unmatched junction nucleotides: 10. Per germline, CDR1 SGHAT and CDR2 FQNNGV. The CDR3 covers 16 residues.

The chain is built from TRBV11-3 and TRBJ2-3; D unclear. Germline V gene lookup returns CDR1 SGHNT and CDR2 YENEEA. V was clipped by 3 bases and J by 5 bases, with 6 bases between them. This CDR3 contains 12 residues. The CDR3 region is CASSFRGDTQYF. The DNA of the CDR3 is TGTGCCAGCAGCTTCCGCGGAGATACGCAGTATTTT.

The rearrangement joins TRBV6-5 to TRBJ1-5; D ambiguous. Between the trimmed V and J ends, which lost 6 bases and 5 bases, there was a span of 11 bases. Germline values: CDR1 MNHEY, CDR2 SVGAGI. This CDR3 is 13 amino acids long. This chain's CDR3 is CASREGNDQPQHF. The CDR3 DNA sequence: TGTGCCAGCAGGGAGGGTAACGATCAGCCCCAGCATTTT.

The chain joins TRBV7-2 to TRBJ1-5; 9 bases fit TRBD1. With 2 bases clipped from V and 0 bases from J, the junction kept 8 bases outside the gene matches. The CDR3 covers 18 residues. Germline values: CDR1 SGHTA, CDR2 FQGNSA. The CDR3 DNA is TGTGCCAGCAGCTTACAAGTGACAGGGGGATATAGCAATCAGCCCCAGCATTTT. Its translation is CASSLQVTGGYSNQPQHF.

The gene calls are TRBV4-1 and TRBJ2-7, with TRBD2 matching over 11 bases. The V segment lost 1 base and the J segment 3 bases; nucleotides outside the gene matches: 5. The CDR3 length is 16 residues. CDR1 and CDR2 from the germline V gene are MGHRA and YSYEKL. The CDR3 DNA sequence: TGCGCCAGCAGCCAAGTTAGCGGGGGGGCCCGCTACGAGCAGTACTTC. Residues: CASSQVSGGARYEQYF.

V usage is TRBV6-6 and J usage is TRBJ1-4; 11 nucleotides agree with TRBD1. The CDR3 totals 14 residues. CDR1 and CDR2 from the germline V gene are MNHNY and SVGAGI (reference sequence). V shed 5 bases, J shed 8 bases, and the junction held 4 bases outside the gene matches. The CDR3 nucleotides are TGTGCCAGCAGTAGGACAGGGGGCAGGGAAAAACTGTTTTTT. This gives the protein CASSRTGGREKLFF.

This clone occurred once. The chain has TRBV7-3 and TRBJ1-2; tentatively, D is TRBD1 (5 bases). The CDR3 has 14 amino acids. Trimming took 5 bases from V and 7 from J, leaving 17 bases between them. Germline CDR1 and CDR2: SGHTA and FQGTGA. CDR3 loop: CASSPSGGVGGYTF. In DNA form, the CDR3 reads TGTGCCAGCAGCCCCTCGGGAGGGGTTGGTGGCTACACCTTC.